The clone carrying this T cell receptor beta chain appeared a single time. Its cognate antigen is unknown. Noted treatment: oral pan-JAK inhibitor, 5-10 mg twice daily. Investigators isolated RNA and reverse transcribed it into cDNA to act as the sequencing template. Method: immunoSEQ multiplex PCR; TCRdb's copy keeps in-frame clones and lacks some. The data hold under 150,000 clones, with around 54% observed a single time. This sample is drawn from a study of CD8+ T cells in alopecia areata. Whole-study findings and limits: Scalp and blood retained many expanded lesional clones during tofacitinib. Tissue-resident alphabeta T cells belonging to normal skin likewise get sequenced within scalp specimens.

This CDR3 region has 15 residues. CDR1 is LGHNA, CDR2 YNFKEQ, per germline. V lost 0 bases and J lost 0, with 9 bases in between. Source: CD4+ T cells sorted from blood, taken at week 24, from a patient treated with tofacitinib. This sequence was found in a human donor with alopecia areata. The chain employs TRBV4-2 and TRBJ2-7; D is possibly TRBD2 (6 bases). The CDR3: CASSQDPAGSYEQYF. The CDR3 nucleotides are TGTGCCAGCAGCCAAGACCCAGCGGGCTCCTACGAGCAGTACTTC.